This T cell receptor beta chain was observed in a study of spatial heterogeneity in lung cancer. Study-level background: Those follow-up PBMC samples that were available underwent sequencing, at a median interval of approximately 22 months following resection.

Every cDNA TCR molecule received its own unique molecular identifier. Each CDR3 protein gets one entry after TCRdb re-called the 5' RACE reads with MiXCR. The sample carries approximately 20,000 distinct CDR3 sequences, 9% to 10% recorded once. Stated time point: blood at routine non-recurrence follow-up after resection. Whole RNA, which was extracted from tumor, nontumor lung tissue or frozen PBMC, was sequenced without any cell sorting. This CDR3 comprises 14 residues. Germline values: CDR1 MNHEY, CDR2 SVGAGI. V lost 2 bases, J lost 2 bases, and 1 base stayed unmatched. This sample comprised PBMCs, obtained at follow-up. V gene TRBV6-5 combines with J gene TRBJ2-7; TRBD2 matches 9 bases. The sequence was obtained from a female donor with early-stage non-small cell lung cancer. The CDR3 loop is CASSYGTSTYEQYF. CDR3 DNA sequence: TGTGCCAGCAGTTACGGGACTAGCACCTACGAGCAGTACTTC.